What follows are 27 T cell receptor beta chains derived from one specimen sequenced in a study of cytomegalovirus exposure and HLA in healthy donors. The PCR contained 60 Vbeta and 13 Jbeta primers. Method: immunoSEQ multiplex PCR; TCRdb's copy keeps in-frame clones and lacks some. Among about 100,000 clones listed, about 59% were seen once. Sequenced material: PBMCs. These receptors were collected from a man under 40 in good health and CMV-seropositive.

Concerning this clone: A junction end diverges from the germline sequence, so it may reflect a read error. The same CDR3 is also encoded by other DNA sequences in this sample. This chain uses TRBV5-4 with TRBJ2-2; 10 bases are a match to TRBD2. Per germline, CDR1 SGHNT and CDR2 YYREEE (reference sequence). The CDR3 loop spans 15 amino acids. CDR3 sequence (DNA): TGCGCCAGCGGGGGGGGGCCGGAGAACACCGGGGAGCTGTTTTTT. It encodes CASGGGPENTGELFF.

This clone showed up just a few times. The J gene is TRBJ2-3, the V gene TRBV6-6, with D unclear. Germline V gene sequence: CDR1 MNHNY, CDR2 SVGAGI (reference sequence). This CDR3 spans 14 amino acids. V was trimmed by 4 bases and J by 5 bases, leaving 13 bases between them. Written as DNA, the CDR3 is TGTGCCAGCAGTTCCCCAAAGACTGGAGATACGCAGTATTTT. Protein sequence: CASSSPKTGDTQYF.

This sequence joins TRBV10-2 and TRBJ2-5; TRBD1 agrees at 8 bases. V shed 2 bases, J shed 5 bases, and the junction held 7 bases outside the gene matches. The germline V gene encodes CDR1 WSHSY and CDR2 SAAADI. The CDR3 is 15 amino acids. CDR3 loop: CASSELRTGRETQYF. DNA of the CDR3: TGCGCCAGCAGTGAGCTTCGGACAGGGCGGGAGACCCAGTACTTC.

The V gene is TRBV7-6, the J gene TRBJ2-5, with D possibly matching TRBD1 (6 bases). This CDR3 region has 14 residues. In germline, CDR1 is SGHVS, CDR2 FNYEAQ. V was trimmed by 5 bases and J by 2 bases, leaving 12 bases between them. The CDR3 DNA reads TGTGCCAGCAGCAAGGACAGCTTACAAGAGACCCAGTACTTC. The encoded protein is CASSKDSLQETQYF.

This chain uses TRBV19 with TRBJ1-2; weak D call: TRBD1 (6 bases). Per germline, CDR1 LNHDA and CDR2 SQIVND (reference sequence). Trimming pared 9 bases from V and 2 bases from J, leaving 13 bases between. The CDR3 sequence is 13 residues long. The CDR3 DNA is TGTGCCAGCGCCGCCGGGACAAACTATGGCTACACCTTC. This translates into CASAAGTNYGYTF.

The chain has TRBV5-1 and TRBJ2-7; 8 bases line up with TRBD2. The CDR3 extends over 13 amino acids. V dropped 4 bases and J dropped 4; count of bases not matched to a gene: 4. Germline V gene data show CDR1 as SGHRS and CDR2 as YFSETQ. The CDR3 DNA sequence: TGCGCCAGCAGCCTAGCGGGCCTATACGAGCAGTACTTC. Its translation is CASSLAGLYEQYF.

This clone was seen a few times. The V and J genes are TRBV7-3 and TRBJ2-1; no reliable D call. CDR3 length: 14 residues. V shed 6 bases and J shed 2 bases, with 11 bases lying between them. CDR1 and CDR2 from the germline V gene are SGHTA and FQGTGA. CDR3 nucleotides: TGTGCCAGCAGTCTTAACCGGGCCTACAATGAGCAGTTCTTC. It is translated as CASSLNRAYNEQFF.

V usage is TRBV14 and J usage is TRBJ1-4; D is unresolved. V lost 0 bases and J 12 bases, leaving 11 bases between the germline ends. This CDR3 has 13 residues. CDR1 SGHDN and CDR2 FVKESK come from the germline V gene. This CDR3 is CASSQDLHSQLFF. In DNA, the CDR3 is TGTGCCAGCAGCCAAGATCTCCACAGTCAACTGTTTTTT. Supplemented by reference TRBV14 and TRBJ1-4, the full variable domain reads EAGVTQFPSHSVIEKGQTVTLRCDPISGHDNLYWYRRVMGKEIKFLLHFVKESKQDESGMPNNRFLAERTGGTYSTLKVQPAELEDSGVYFCASSQDLHSQLFFGSGTQLSVL.

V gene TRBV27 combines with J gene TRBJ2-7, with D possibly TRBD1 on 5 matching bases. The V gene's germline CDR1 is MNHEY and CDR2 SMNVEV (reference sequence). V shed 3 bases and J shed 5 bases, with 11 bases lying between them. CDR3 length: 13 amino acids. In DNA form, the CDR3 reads TGTGCCAGCAGTTTTGACAGCAGGGACGAGCAGTACTTC. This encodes CASSFDSRDEQYF.

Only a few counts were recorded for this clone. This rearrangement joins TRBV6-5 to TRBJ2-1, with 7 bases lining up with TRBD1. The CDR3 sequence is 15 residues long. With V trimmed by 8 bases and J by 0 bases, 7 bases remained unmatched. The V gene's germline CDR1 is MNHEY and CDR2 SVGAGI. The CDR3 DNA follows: TGTGCCAGCCGCCTGGACAGGAGCTCCTACAATGAGCAGTTCTTC. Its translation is CASRLDRSSYNEQFF.

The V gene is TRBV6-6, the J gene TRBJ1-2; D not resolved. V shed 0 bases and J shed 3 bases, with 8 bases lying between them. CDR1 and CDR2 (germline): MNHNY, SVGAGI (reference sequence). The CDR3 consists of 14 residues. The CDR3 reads CASSYSEGYYGYTF. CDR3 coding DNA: TGTGCCAGCAGTTACTCCGAGGGTTACTATGGCTACACCTTC.

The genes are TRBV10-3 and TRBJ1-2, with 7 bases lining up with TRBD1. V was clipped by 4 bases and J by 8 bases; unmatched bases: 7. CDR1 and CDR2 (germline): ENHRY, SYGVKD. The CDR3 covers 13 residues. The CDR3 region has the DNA TGTGCCATCAGTGGACAGGGTTCTGCAGGCTACACCTTC. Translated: CAISGQGSAGYTF.

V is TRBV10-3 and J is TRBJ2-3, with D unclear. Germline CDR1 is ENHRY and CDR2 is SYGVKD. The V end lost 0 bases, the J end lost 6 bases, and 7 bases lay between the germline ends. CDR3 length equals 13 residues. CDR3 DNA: TGTGCCATCAGTGAGTCTGGAGTGGATACGCAGTATTTT. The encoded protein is CAISESGVDTQYF.

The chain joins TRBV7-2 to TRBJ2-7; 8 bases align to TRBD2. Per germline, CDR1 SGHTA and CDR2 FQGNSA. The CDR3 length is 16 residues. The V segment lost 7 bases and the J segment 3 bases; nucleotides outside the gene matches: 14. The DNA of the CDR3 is TGTGCCAGCATGGGACTACGGGGGGGCGCGATCTACGAGCAGTACTTC. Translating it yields CASMGLRGGAIYEQYF.

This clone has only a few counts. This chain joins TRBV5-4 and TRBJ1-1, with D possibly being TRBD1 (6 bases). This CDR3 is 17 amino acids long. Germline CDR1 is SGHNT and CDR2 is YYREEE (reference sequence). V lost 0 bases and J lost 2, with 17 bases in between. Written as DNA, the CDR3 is TGTGCCAGCAGCTTGGACTACATCTTGGGGGCCAACACTGAAGCTTTCTTT. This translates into CASSLDYILGANTEAFF.

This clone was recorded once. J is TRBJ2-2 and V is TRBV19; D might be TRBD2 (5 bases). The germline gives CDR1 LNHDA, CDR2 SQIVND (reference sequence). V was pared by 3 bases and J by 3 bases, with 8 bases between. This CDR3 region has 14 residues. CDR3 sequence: CASSISSYTGELFF. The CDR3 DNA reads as TGTGCCAGTAGTATTTCTAGCTACACCGGGGAGCTGTTTTTT. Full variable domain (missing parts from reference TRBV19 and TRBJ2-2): DGGITQSPKYLFRKEGQNVTLSCEQNLNHDAMYWYRQDPGQGLRLIYYSQIVNDFQKGDIAEGYSVSREKKESFPLTVTSAQKNPTAFYLCASSISSYTGELFFGEGSRLTVL.

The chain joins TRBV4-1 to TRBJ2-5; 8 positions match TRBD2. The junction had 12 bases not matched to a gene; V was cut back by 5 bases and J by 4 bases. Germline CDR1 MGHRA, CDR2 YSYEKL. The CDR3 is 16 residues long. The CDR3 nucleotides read TGCGCCAGCAGCTCCCTCCGGGGGGGCCCCCGAGAGACCCAGTACTTC. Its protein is CASSSLRGGPRETQYF.

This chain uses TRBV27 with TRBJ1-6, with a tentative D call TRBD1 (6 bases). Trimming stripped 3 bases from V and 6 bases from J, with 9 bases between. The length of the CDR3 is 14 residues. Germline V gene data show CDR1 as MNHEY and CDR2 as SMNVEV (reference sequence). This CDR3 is CASSFIGGNSPLHF. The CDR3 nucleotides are TGTGCCAGCAGTTTTATAGGGGGTAATTCACCCCTCCACTTT.

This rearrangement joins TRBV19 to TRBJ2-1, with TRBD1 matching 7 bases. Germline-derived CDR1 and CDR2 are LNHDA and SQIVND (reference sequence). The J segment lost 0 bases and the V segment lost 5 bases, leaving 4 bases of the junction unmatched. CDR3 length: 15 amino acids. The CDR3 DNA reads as TGTGCCAGTAGTCCTACAGGGGACTCCTACAATGAGCAGTTCTTC. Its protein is CASSPTGDSYNEQFF.

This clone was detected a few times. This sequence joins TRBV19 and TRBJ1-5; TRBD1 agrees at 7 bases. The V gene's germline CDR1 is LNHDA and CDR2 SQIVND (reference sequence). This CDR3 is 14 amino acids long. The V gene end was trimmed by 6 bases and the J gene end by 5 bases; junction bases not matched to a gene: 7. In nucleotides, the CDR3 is TGTGCCAGTAGGCTGGACAGGTTCGATCAGCCCCAGCATTTT. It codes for CASRLDRFDQPQHF.

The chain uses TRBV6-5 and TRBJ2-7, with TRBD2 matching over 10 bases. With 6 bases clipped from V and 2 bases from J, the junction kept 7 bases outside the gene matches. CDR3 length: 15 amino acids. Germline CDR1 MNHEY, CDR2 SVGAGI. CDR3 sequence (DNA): TGTGCCAGCAGCTTCAGCGGGGGGGGAACCTACGAGCAGTACTTC. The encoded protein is CASSFSGGGTYEQYF.

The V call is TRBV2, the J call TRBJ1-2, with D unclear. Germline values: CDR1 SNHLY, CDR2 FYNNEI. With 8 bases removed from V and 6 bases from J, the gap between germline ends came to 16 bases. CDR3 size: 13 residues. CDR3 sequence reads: CASEVVDFNGYTF. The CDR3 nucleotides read TGTGCCAGCGAGGTGGTGGATTTCAATGGCTACACCTTC.

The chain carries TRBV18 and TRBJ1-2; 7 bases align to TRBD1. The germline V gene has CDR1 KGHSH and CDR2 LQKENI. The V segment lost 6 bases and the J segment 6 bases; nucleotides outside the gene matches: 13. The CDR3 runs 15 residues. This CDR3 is CASSPGQIIVDGYTF. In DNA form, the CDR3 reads TGTGCCAGCTCGCCGGGACAGATAATTGTTGATGGCTACACCTTC.

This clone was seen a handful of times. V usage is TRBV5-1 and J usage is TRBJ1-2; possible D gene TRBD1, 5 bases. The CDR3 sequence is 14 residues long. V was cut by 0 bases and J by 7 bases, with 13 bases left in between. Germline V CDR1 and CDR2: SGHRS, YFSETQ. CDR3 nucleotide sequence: TGCGCCAGCAGCTTGGCCGGTTCGGGGGGTGGCTACACCTTC. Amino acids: CASSLAGSGGGYTF. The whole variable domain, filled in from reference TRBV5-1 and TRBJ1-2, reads KAGVTQTPRYLIKTRGQQVTLSCSPISGHRSVSWYQQTPGQGLQFLFEYFSETQRNKGNFPGRFSGRQFSNSRSEMNVSTLELGDSALYLCASSLAGSGGGYTFGSGTRLTVV.

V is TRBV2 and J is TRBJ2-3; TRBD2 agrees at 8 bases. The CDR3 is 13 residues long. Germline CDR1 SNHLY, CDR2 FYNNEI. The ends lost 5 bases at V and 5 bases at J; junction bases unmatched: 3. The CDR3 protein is CASSPGGGDTQYF. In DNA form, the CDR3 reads TGTGCCAGCAGTCCGGGGGGGGGAGATACGCAGTATTTT.

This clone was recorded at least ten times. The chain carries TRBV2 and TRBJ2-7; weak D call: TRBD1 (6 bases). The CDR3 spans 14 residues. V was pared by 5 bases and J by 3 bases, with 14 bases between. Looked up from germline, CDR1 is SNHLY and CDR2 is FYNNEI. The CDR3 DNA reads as TGTGCCAGCAGTCTGACAGGAGAGCTCTACGAGCAGTACTTC. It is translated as CASSLTGELYEQYF. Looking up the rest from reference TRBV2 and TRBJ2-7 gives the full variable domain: EPEVTQTPSHQVTQMGQEVILRCVPISNHLYFYWYRQILGQKVEFLVSFYNNEISEKSEIFDDQFSVERPDGSNFTLKIRSTKLEDSAMYFCASSLTGELYEQYFGPGTRLTVT.

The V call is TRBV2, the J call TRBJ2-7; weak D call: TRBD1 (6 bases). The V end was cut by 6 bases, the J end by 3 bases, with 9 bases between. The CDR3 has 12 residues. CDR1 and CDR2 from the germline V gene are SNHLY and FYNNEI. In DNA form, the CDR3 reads TGTGCCAGCAGGGGGACACTCTACGAGCAGTACTTC. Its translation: CASRGTLYEQYF.